This TCR beta chain was captured in a study of blood T cells in healthy people across ages (dated by TCRdb to between 2014 and 2017). For context, the study as a whole: In model experiments, template switching captured about one uniquely barcoded TCR beta cDNA molecule for every two T cells. Age-related changes in TCR beta repertoire diversity were measured in the study by deep sequencing normalized with unique cDNA molecular identifiers. Donors were grouped into four age groups: young (average roughly 15 years), middle-aged (39), aged (62) and long-lived (about 90). To avoid experimental bias, donors of different ages were randomly spread across the sequencing lanes. The study analyzed two additional independent replicas of 1 million unique cDNA reads from the same blood draw for two donors, one aged 18 to 29 and one aged 80 or older. The investigation overall reported the following: As age increased, observed TCR beta diversity per million T cells dropped in a roughly linear way, and a significant reduction was already evident by age about 36. The long-lived group showed more naive CD4+ T cells, fewer expanded clones and increased TCR diversity than the aged group, suggesting age selection. Total diversity estimates from one million sequenced T cells were considered lower bounds and underestimates. A strong correlation was found between observed TCR beta diversity and the percentage of naive T cells measured by flow cytometry. Donor CMV infection status was unknown, potentially confounding age-related changes in expanded clonotypes. Conclusive comparison of naive and antigen-experienced compartments was prevented by the profiling of bulk unsorted PBMCs.

Systemically healthy Caucasian individuals from Russia, some 40 in total and aged roughly 6 to 95 years, were included as donors. Each donor gave 9 to 10 milliliters of peripheral blood, collected into EDTA-treated Vacutainer tubes. PBMCs were isolated by Ficoll-Paque density-gradient centrifugation, with at least 6 million obtained per sample. Trizol reagent was used to extract total RNA from the PBMCs, yielding at least 6 micrograms per sample. For every donor, an aliquot of PBMCs went through flow cytometry to measure the percentages of naive CD45RAhigh/CD27high T cells. CDR1 and CDR2, looked up from the germline V gene (reference sequence), are LGHDT and YNNKEL. Spanning cysteine to phenylalanine, the CDR3 consists of 14 amino acids. Left in the record is the CDR3 DNA by itself, 42 bases read in frame from the first base. Trimming costs V 5 bases and J 7 bases, and their ends lie 12 bases apart.

A few counts support this clonotype. Its target antigen remains unknown. The record has no base qualities; no much larger clone is one base away. Preparation of the library involved 5' RACE. The sequencer listed for this sample is Illumina HiSeq 2500. A second roughly 7 to 12 cycle PCR used a sample-barcoded 5' primer and a J-beta primer mix. Each TCR beta cDNA molecule received a unique molecular identifier from a template-switch 5' adaptor carrying 12 random nucleotides. At least 2.5 million CDR3-containing paired-end reads were obtained from each sample. First-strand cDNA synthesis was performed from all RNA using the Mint cDNA synthesis kit, with priming by a TRBC-specific oligonucleotide. All cDNA was treated with uracil-DNA glycosylase and then went through a first 18-cycle PCR with the universal primers M1SS and BC2_uni_R. In the authors' own workflow: Each sample was normalized by randomly selecting 1 million high-quality reads, each carrying a distinct molecular identifier. Instead of being binned into consensus sequences, reads with shared molecular identifiers were discarded. MiTCR, with a Q25 quality threshold and the strictest error-elimination algorithm, was used for CDR3 identification, clonotype clustering and error correction. A nonparametric unseen species model with Euler transformation was used to estimate lower-bound total TCR beta diversity. Through fastp at Q25 and MiXCR, TCRdb rebuilt clones from the public reads, retaining in-frame beta chains. Each entry is one CDR3 protein sequence, shown with its most common DNA and genes. These V and J calls rely on TCRdb rather than the paper's analysis. The sample table records 1.2 million to 1.5 million distinct CDR3 sequences; approximately 38% of these occur just once. The ten largest clones capture around 8% of the sample.

This TCR was recovered from a woman aged 18-29 years in good health. Recombination linked TRBV3-1 to TRBJ1-6; the D gene lacks a confident call. The sequencing sample was made of blood. The nucleotide sequence reads TGTGCCAGCAGCGAGGACGGGTTCAATTCACCCCTCCACTTT. Protein translation: CASSEDGFNSPLHF.